This TCR beta chain came from a study of graft-versus-host responses after intestinal transplantation listed by TCRdb under 2021. Looking at the study overall: Recipients received multivisceral, liver-intestinal, or isolated intestinal transplants. Samples from three later patients were sequenced in-house on an Illumina MiSeq with MiXCR processing rather than by the commercial service. A peak of at least 4% donor T cells among recipient peripheral blood mononuclear cells was the definition used for donor T cell macrochimerism. To identify alloreactive clones, pre-transplant mixed lymphocyte reaction products were sequenced and then compared with unstimulated pre-transplant donor and recipient T cells. After intestinal transplantation, graft-versus-host and host-versus-graft alloreactive T cell clones in the graft, circulation and bone marrow were tracked using bulk TCR-beta CDR3 sequencing. The cohort enrolled 20 to 25 intestinal transplant recipients, one of whom was a retransplant, and a few patients without pretransplant specimens were excluded. Anti-thymocyte globulin induction was given to all recipients, followed by maintenance tacrolimus and steroids for around three years.

The method behind the library was the immunoSEQ multiplex PCR assay. For most patients, genomic DNA was isolated using the Qiagen DNeasy Blood and Tissue Kit and was shipped frozen to Adaptive Biotechnologies for TCR sequencing. Adaptive Biotechnologies carried out high-throughput TCR-beta CDR3 sequencing of genomic DNA for most patients. In the source study's methods: TCR sequencing data were retrieved from Adaptive's ImmunoSEQ software for around 18 patients, whereas three other patients were processed with MiXCR and VDJtools. To correct CD4 versus CD8 sorting errors, any sequence found in both subsets at a frequency ratio below 5:1 was removed. Because the origin of CDR3 nucleotide sequences shared between donor and recipient could not be assigned, those sequences were removed. Alloreactive clones required at least 2-fold expansion over unstimulated cells and minimum CFSE-low frequency of 0.002% (template counts) or 0.001% (read counts). A clone was considered mappable if detected in the sequenced pre-transplant spleen, lymph node, or MLR CFSE-low populations of the donor or recipient. The cumulative frequency of alloreactive clones was calculated as a percentage of all sequences, weighted by copy number. The immuneACCESS repertoire file appears here via TCRdb, limited to in-frame rearrangements. These files lack a portion of the clones; in checked studies, under half of the deficit traces to unresolved V genes, and the cause of the others is not known. The V and J calls and clone size were taken over from that table, and D and trimming were inferred from the DNA. This sample has roughly 100,000 clones in its table, and 85% to 95% of those were observed once. Clones ranked in the top ten supply about 0.072% of the sample.

For this clone: Its recognized antigen is unknown. Base qualities are not provided; no much larger clone lies one nucleotide away.

The paper as a whole reports these results and caveats: Conclusions were limited by the relatively low number and heterogeneity of intestinal transplant patients. Patients with donor T cell macrochimerism had high GvH to HvG T cell clonal ratios in their allografts. Peak levels of circulating GvH clones were associated with declines in HvG clones early after transplant. GvH clones turned up in recipient bone marrow, with some appearing earlier in ileal mucosa or blood, a pattern consistent with an intestinal mucosal origin.

CDR1 and CDR2 were assigned from the germline V gene (reference sequence) as GTSNPN and SVGIG. From the cysteine up to the phenylalanine, the CDR3 has a length of 14 residues. Only the CDR3 region is kept as DNA, spanning 42 bases read in frame from base 1. Relative to germline, V is 2 bases shorter and J is 8 bases shorter, with 15 bases between their ends. The time point label, read with the paper, signifies: cells obtained before transplantation from donor or recipient. CD3+CD4+ and CD3+CD8+ populations were FACS-sorted from unstimulated pre-transplant donor and recipient cells taken from spleen or lymph nodes.

The chain links TRBV30 with TRBJ1-4; matching of 5 bases hints at TRBD1 as the D gene. This specimen consisted of unstimulated CD8+ T cells sorted from spleen or lymph node cells, obtained before transplant. The receptor's source is a human donor who was the organ donor for an intestinal transplant. Read as DNA, the sequence is TGTGCCTGGAGTCTTAACTCGAACAGGGAAAAACTGTTTTTT. Translated, it reads CAWSLNSNREKLFF.